The 5 T cell receptor beta chains presented below share a single source sample, sequenced in a study of low-dose radiotherapy and immunotherapy resistance in tumors. TRAV- and TRBV-specific primers were used for first-strand cDNA, which covered alpha and beta chains. Using a constant-region primer together with a V-primer adapter, TCRs were subjected to about 18 PCR cycles of amplification. From the reads, TCRdb called clonotypes with MiXCR, one entry per CDR3 protein. Among fewer than 20,000 distinct CDR3 sequences, under 80% were seen once, and the ten largest hold over 9.5%. Source of these receptors: a human donor with advanced metastatic prostate, ovarian, gallbladder or colorectal cancer (not recorded which). This table probably holds off-target reads from a library built for another chain.

V is TRBV12-3 or TRBV12-4 and J is TRBJ2-7, with D tentatively TRBD1 (6 bases). This CDR3 spans 13 amino acids. V was cut by 5 bases and J by 5 bases, with 13 bases left in between. The CDR3 sequence is CASSPRQVHEQYF. CDR3 DNA sequence: TGTGCCAGCAGTCCTAGACAGGTCCACGAGCAGTACTTC.

The chain carries TRBV10-3 and TRBJ2-7; 9 positions match TRBD1. The CDR3 contains 17 residues. Germline V gene lookup returns CDR1 ENHRY and CDR2 SYGVKD. The J segment lost 4 bases and the V segment lost 0 bases, leaving 10 bases of the junction unmatched. The CDR3 sequence is CAISESPTGGVVYEQYF. DNA for the CDR3: TGTGCCATCAGTGAGTCTCCAACAGGGGGCGTGGTATACGAGCAGTACTTC.

CDR3 nucleotides: TGCGCCAGCAGCCACCGCTCTGAGGGCCTAAGCTCCTACAATGAGCAGTTCTTC. Its protein product is CASSHRSEGLSSYNEQFF. J is TRBJ2-1 and V is TRBV4-1; D might be TRBD2 (5 bases). The ends were cut back, 3 bases at V and 0 bases at J, with 18 bases in the middle. From germline, CDR1 is MGHRA and CDR2 YSYEKL. There are 18 residues in the CDR3.

The V gene is TRBV3-1, the J gene TRBJ2-7; D may be TRBD1 or TRBD2 (5 bases each). CDR1 LGHDT and CDR2 YNNKEL come from the germline V gene (reference sequence). This CDR3 spans 14 amino acids. The germline V and J ends were trimmed by 4 bases and 4 bases, with 14 bases remaining between them. The CDR3 spells CASSLRGAGYEQYF. The CDR3, as DNA: TGTGCCAGCAGCCTTCGAGGGGCTGGTTACGAGCAGTACTTC.

The chain combines TRBV7-9 with TRBJ1-2; 9 bases map to TRBD1. Germline V gene lookup returns CDR1 SEHNR and CDR2 FQNEAQ (reference sequence). The ends lost 5 bases at V and 2 bases at J; junction bases unmatched: 18. This CDR3 is built from 19 residues. CDR3 residues: CASSKSADRGPRGNYGYTF. CDR3 in DNA: TGTGCCAGCAGCAAAAGCGCGGACAGGGGTCCCCGAGGGAACTATGGCTACACCTTC. Based on the CDR3 plus reference TRBV7-9 and TRBJ1-2, the full variable domain is DTGVSQNPRHKITKRGQNVTFRCDPISEHNRLYWYRQTLGQGPEFLTYFQNEAQLEKSRLLSDRFSAERPKGSFSTLEIQRTEQGDSAMYLCASSKSADRGPRGNYGYTFGSGTRLTVV.